These 5 T cell receptor beta chains came from one sample sequenced in a study of human T cells and chemical hapten exposure. TCRdb redid the calling of the RACE reads with MiXCR, one entry per CDR3 protein. The table shows 35,000 to 50,000 distinct CDR3 sequences, with approximately 4.7% occurring only once. Time point here: healthy volunteer bleed at 2 weeks. Total RNA extraction was carried out from unfractionated whole blood. Sequences were obtained from whole blood. All receptors derive from a female donor in good health. Some clones in this sample may be carry-over from other donors' samples.

Comments on this clonotype: A single base separates this from a much larger clone, so it may be a read error. This chain uses TRBV7-6 with TRBJ1-1, with no clear D. Between the trimmed V and J ends, which lost 1 base and 3 bases, there was a span of 12 bases. Germline V CDR1 and CDR2: SGHVS, FNYEAQ. The CDR3 spans 15 residues. This chain's CDR3 is CASSLGADNHTEAFF. The CDR3 DNA is TGTGCCAGCAGCTTAGGGGCTGACAACCACACTGAAGCTTTCTTT.

The sample holds many counts of this clonotype. The genes are TRBV12-3 or TRBV12-4 and TRBJ1-6; possible D gene TRBD1, 6 bases. The CDR3 contains 14 residues. Trimming removed 6 bases from V and 6 bases from J, with 12 bases in between. The CDR3 loop reads CASSSTGFNSPLHF. CDR3 sequence (DNA): TGTGCCAGCAGCTCGACAGGATTTAATTCACCCCTCCACTTT.

The rearrangement uses TRBV18 and TRBJ2-3; unclear D gene. The V and J ends lost 3 bases and 6 bases respectively, with 4 bases between them. This CDR3 comprises 11 residues. CDR1 is KGHSH and CDR2 is LQKENI in the germline V gene. Here the CDR3 DNA reads TGTGCCAGCTCACCGGGGGATACGCAGTATTTT. Its translation: CASSPGDTQYF.

This clonotype was recorded many times. This sequence joins TRBV25-1 and TRBJ2-5; no firm D call. The CDR3 runs 15 residues. Germline-derived CDR1 and CDR2 are MGHDK and SYGVNS. Trimming left V 3 bases short and J 4 bases short, with 15 bases between. This CDR3 is CASSDGIGPRETQYF. CDR3 nucleotide sequence: TGTGCCAGCAGTGATGGTATAGGGCCGCGAGAGACCCAGTACTTC.

This clonotype was counted ten times or more. The V gene is TRBV9, the J gene TRBJ2-3; 7 positions agree with TRBD1. The trim removed 3 bases at V and 3 bases at J, leaving 7 bases unmatched. Germline V gene sequence: CDR1 SGDLS, CDR2 YYNGEE. The CDR3 contains 15 residues. The DNA of the CDR3 is TGTGCCAGCAGCGACGGGACAGCCTCTACAGATACGCAGTATTTT. It specifies CASSDGTASTDTQYF.